The TCR beta chain described here comes from a study of blood T cell repertoires in COVID-19. Data came from immunoSEQ multiplex PCR; TCRdb stores just in-frame clones and leaves some out. The sample lists a few hundred thousand clones, almost 90% occurring once. The length of the CDR3 is 16 residues. CDR1 MNHEY and CDR2 SMNVEV come from the germline V gene (reference sequence). Trimming removed 1 base from V and 0 bases from J, with 11 bases in between. The chain links TRBV27 to TRBJ2-3, with D possibly TRBD2 on 5 matching bases. This receptor was taken from a man aged 25 to 40 who had been exposed to COVID-19. The material sequenced was PBMCs or T cells enriched from blood (not recorded which). The CDR3 coding sequence is TGTGCCAGCAGTTTATTTGGCGGGCCAAGCACAGATACGCAGTATTTT. Amino acids: CASSLFGGPSTDTQYF.